The present T cell receptor beta chain was sequenced within a study of OX40 agonist ivuxolimab in advanced cancers. Study information: With ivuxolimab, an agonistic anti-OX40 (CD134) antibody, patients were treated. People in dose escalation had one of these cancers: hepatocellular carcinoma, melanoma, renal cell or head and neck cancer.

Measured with immunoSEQ multiplex PCR; TCRdb has only the in-frame clones, and not every one. The repertoire includes some 81,000 clones, approximately 83% of them detected once, and less than 2% sits in the top ten. This sample comprised CD4+ or CD8+ T cells sorted from blood, obtained in a trial of the OX40 agonist ivuxolimab. This TCR derives from an adult with an advanced solid tumor such as melanoma, head and neck, liver or kidney cancer.

CDR3 residues: CASSLFHSGAGNEQFF. CDR3 DNA: TGTGCCAGCAGCTTATTCCATAGCGGGGCCGGGAATGAGCAGTTCTTC. This chain joins TRBV7-8 and TRBJ2-1; 8 nucleotides match TRBD2. Losses at the gene ends were 2 bases for V and 7 bases for J; bases not matched to a gene: 10. Germline CDR1 SGHVS, CDR2 FQNEAQ. The CDR3 is made up of 16 amino acids.